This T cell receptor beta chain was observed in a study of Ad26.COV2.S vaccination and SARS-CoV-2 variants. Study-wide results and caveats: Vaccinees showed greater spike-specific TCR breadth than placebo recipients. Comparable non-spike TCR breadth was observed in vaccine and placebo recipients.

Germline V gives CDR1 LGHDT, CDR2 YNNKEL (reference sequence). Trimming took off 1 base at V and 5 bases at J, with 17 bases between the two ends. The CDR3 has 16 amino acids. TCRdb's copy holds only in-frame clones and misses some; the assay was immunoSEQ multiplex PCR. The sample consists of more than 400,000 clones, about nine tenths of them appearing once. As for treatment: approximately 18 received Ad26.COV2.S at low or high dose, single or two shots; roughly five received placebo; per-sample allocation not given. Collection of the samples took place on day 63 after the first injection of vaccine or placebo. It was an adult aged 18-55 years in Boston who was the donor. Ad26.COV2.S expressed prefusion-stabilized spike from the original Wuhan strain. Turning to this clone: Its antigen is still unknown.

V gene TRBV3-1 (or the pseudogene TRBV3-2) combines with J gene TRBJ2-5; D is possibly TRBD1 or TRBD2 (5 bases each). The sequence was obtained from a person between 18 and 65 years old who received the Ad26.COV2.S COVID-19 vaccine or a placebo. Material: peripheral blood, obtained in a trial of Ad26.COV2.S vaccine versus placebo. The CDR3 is CASSQAPGTSGETQYF. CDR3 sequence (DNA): TGTGCCAGCAGCCAAGCCCCGGGGACGTCAGGGGAGACCCAGTACTTC.